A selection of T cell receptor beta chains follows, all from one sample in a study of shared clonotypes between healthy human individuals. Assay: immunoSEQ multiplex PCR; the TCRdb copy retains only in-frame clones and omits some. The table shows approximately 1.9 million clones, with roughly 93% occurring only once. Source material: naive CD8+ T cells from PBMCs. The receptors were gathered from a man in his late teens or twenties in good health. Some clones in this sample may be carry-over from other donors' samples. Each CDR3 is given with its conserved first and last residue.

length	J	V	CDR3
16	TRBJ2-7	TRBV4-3	CASSPTHRDSPYEQYF
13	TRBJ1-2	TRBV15	CATSRSGSDGYTF
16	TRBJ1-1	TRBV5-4	CASSLRRERGFTEAFF
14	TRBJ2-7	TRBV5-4	CASSLDGRGYEQYF
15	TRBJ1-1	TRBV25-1	CASTGTGQPNTEAFF
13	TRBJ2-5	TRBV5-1	CASSLNTQETQYF
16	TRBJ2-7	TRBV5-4	CASSLDPQGGFYEQYF
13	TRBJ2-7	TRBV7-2	CASSLLAPYEQYF
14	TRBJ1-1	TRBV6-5	CASRRNTVNTEAFF
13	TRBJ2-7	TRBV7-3	CASSLTTVNEQYF
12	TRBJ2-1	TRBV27	CASSDIKDEQFF
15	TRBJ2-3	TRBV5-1	CASSFSGRSTDTQYF
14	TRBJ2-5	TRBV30	CAWTLGERMETQYF
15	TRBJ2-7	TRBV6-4	CASSVYSGGGYEQYF
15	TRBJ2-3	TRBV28	CASSASVLGTDTQYF
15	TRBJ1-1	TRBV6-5	CASSYSRTANTEAFF
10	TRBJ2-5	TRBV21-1	CGSRQETQYF
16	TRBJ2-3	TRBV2	CASSEVQAQHADTQYF
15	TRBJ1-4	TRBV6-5	CASSLRQGPNEKLFF
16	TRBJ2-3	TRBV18	CASSPQRERSTDTQYF